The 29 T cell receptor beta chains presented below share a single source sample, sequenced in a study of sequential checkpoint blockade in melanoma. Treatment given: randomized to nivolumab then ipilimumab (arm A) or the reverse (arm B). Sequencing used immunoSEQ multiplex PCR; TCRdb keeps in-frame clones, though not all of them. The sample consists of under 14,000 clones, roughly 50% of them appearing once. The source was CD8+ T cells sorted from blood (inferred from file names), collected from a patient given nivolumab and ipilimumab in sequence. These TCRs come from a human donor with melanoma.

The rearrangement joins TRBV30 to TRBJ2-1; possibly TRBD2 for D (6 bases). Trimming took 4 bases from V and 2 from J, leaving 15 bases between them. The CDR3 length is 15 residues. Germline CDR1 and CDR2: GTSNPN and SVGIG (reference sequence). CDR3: CAWTPGASAYNEQFF. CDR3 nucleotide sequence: TGTGCCTGGACCCCCGGAGCTAGCGCCTACAATGAGCAGTTCTTC.

The CDR3 loop reads CSVAGTSGRNFYEQYF. The CDR3 DNA is TGCAGCGTCGCCGGGACTAGCGGGAGGAATTTCTACGAGCAGTACTTC. The chain joins TRBV29-1 to TRBJ2-7; 15 bases line up with TRBD2. CDR1 is SQVTM and CDR2 is ANQGSEA in the germline V gene. Trimming took 6 bases from V and 3 from J; bases not matched to a gene: 9. CDR3 length: 16 residues.

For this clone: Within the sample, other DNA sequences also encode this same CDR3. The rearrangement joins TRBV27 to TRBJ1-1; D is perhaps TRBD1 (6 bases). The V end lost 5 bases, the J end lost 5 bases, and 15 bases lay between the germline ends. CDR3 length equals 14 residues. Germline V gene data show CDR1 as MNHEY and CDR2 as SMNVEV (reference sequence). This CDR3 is CASSLAGGTTEAFF. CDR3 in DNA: TGTGCCAGCAGTCTCGCCGGGGGGACAACTGAAGCTTTCTTT.

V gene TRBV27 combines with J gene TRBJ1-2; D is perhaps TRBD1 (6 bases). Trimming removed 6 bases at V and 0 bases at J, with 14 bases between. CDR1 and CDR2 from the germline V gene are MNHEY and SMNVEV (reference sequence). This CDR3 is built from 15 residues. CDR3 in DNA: TGTGCCAGCAGCTCCGGGACACCTACTAACTATGGCTACACCTTC. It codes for CASSSGTPTNYGYTF.

CDR3 bases: TGTGCCAGCAGTTTTTGGCAGGGGGCGTGGGAGCAGTACTTC. It codes for CASSFWQGAWEQYF. V usage is TRBV28 and J usage is TRBJ2-5; the match to TRBD1 covers 8 bases. CDR3 size: 14 residues. Losses at the gene ends were 3 bases for V and 11 bases for J; bases not matched to a gene: 11. CDR1 and CDR2 (germline): MDHEN, SYDVKM. The complete variable domain, with remaining parts taken from reference TRBV28 and TRBJ2-5, reads DVKVTQSSRYLVKRTGEKVFLECVQDMDHENMFWYRQDPGLGLRLIYFSYDVKMKEKGDIPEGYSVSREKKERFSLILESASTNQTSMYLCASSFWQGAWEQYFGPGTRLLVL.

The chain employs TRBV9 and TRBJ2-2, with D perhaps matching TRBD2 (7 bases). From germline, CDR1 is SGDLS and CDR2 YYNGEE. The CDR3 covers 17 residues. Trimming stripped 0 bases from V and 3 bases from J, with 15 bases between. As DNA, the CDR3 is TGTGCCAGCAGCGTAGGAGGGGCGGGGGCTTACACCGGGGAGCTGTTTTTT. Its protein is CASSVGGAGAYTGELFF.

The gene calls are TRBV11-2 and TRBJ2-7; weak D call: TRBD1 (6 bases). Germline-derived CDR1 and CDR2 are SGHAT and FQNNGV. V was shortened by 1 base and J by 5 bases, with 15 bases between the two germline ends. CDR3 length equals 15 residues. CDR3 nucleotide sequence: TGTGCCAGCAGCTTAGCGACGGACAGCGCTAACGAGCAGTACTTC. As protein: CASSLATDSANEQYF.

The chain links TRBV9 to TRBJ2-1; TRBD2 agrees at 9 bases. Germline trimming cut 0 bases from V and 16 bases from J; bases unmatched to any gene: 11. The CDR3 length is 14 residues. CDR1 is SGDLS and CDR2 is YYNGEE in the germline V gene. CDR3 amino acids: CASSVGVSGSRRFF. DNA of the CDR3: TGTGCCAGCAGCGTAGGGGTTAGCGGGAGCAGAAGATTCTTC.

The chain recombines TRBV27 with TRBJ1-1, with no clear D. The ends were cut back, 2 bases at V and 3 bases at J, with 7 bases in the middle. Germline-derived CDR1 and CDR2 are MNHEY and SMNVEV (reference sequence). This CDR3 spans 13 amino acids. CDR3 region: CASSLLLYTEAFF. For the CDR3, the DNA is TGTGCCAGCAGTTTACTTCTATACACTGAAGCTTTCTTT.

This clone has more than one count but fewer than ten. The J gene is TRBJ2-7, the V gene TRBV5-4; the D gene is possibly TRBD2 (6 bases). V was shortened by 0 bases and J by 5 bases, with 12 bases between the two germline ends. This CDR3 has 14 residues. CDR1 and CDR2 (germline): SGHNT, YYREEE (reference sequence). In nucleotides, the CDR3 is TGTGCCAGCAGCTTGGGCGGGGTCAGGGACGAGCAGTACTTC. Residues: CASSLGGVRDEQYF.

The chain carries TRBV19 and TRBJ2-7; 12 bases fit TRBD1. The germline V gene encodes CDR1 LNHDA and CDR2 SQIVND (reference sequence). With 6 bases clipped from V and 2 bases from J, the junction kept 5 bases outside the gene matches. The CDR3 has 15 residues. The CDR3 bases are TGTGCCAGTAGCACCGGGACAGGGGGCCCCTACGAGCAGTACTTC. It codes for CASSTGTGGPYEQYF.

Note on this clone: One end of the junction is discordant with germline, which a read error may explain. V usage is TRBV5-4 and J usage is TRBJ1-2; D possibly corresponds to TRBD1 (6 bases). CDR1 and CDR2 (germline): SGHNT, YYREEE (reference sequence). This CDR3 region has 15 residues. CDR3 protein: CASSLRADSNNGYTF. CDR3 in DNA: TGTGCCAGCAGCTTGAGGGCGGACAGTAACAATGGCTACACCTTC.

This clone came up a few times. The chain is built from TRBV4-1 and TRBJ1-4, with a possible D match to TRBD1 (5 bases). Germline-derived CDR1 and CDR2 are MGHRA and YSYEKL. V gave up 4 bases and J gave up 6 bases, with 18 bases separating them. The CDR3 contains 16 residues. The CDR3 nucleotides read TGCGCCAGCAGCCCGGACGGGGGACCGGGGGATGAAAAACTGTTTTTT. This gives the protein CASSPDGGPGDEKLFF.

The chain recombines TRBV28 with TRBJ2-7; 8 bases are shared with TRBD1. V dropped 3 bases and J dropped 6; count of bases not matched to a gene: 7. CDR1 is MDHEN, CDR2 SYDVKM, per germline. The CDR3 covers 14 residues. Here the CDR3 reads CASSFGSGGREQYF. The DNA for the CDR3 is TGTGCCAGCAGTTTTGGCTCAGGGGGCCGCGAGCAGTACTTC.

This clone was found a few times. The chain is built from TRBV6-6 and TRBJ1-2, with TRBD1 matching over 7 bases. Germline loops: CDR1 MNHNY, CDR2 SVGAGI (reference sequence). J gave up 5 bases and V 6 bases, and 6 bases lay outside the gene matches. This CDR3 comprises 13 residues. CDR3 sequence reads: CASSDRVLYGYTF. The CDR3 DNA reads TGTGCCAGCAGCGACAGGGTACTATATGGCTACACCTTC.

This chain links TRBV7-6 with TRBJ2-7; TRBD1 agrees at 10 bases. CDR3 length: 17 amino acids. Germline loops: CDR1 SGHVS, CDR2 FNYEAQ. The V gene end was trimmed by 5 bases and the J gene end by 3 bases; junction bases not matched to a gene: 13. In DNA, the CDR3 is TGTGCCAGCAGCGAGACAGGGGGCCCAACTTCTATCTACGAGCAGTACTTC. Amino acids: CASSETGGPTSIYEQYF.

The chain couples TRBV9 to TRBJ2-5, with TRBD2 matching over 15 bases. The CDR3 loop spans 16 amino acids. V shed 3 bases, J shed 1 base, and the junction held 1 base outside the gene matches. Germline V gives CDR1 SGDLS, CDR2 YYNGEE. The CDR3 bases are TGTGCCAGCAGCGCGGGACTAGCGGGAGGCCAAGAGACCCAGTACTTC. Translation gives CASSAGLAGGQETQYF.

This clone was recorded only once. This chain's CDR3 is CASSVGDVGELFF. CDR3 DNA sequence: TGTGCCAGCAGCGTAGGAGATGTCGGGGAGCTGTTTTTT. The rearrangement links TRBV9 to TRBJ2-2; no clear D. This CDR3 is 13 amino acids long. Per the germline V gene, CDR1 is SGDLS and CDR2 is YYNGEE. V gave up 0 bases and J gave up 7 bases, with 7 bases separating them.

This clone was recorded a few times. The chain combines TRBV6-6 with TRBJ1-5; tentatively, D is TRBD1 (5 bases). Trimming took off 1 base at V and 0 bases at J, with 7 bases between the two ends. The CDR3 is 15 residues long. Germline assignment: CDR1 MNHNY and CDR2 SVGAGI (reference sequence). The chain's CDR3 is CASSYLGPSNQPQHF. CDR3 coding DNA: TGTGCCAGCAGTTACTTGGGGCCTAGCAATCAGCCCCAGCATTTT.

CDR3 amino acids: CAISFETSGRPADTQYF. The CDR3 bases are TGTGCCATCAGTTTTGAGACTAGCGGGAGACCAGCAGATACGCAGTATTTT. The chain has TRBV10-3 and TRBJ2-3; 12 bases are shared with TRBD2. V lost 5 bases, J lost 4 bases, and 10 bases stayed unmatched. This CDR3 comprises 17 residues. Germline V lookup: CDR1 ENHRY, CDR2 SYGVKD.

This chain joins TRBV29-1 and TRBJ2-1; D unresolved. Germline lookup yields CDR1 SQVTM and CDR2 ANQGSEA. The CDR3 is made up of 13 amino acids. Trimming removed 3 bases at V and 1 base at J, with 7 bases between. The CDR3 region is CSVDGGSYNEQFF. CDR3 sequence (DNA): TGCAGCGTTGATGGCGGATCCTACAATGAGCAGTTCTTC.

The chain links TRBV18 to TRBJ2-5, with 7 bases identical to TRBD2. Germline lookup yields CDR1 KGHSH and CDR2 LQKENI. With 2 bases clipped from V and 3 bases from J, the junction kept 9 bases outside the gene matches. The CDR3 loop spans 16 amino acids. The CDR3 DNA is TGTGCCAGCTCACCAGTGTCCGGACTAGGGGAAGAGACCCAGTACTTC. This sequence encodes CASSPVSGLGEETQYF. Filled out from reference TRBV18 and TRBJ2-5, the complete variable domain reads NAGVMQNPRHLVRRRGQEARLRCSPMKGHSHVYWYRQLPEEGLKFMVYLQKENIIDESGMPKERFSAEFPKEGPSILRIQQVVRGDSAAYFCASSPVSGLGEETQYFGPGTRLLVL.

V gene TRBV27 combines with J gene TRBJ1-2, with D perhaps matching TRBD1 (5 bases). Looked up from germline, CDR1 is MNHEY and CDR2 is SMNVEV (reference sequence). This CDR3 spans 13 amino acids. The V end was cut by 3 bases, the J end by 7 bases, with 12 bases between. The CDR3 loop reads CASSLGGYSGYTF. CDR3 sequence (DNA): TGTGCCAGCAGTTTGGGGGGGTACAGTGGCTACACCTTC.

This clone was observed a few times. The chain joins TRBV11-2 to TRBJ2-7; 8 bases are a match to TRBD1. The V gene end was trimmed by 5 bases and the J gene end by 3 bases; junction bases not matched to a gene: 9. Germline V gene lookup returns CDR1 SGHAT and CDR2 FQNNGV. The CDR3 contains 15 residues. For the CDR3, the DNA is TGTGCCAGCAGCACCCCAGGGGGCGAGGGCTACGAGCAGTACTTC. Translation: CASSTPGGEGYEQYF.

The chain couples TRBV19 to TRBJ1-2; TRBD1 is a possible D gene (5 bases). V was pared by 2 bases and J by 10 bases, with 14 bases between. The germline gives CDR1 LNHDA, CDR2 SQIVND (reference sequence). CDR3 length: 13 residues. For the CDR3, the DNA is TGTGCCAGTAGTATATCCTCCGGGGGAGACTACACCTTC. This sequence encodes CASSISSGGDYTF. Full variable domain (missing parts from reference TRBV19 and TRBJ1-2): DGGITQSPKYLFRKEGQNVTLSCEQNLNHDAMYWYRQDPGQGLRLIYYSQIVNDFQKGDIAEGYSVSREKKESFPLTVTSAQKNPTAFYLCASSISSGGDYTFGSGTRLTVV.

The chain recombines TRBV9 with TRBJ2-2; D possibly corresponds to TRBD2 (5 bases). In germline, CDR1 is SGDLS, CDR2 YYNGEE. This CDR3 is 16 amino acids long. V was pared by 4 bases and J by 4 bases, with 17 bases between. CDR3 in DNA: TGTGCCAGCAGCAGAGAGGGTAGCGTGGGCACCGGGGAGCTGTTTTTT. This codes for CASSREGSVGTGELFF.

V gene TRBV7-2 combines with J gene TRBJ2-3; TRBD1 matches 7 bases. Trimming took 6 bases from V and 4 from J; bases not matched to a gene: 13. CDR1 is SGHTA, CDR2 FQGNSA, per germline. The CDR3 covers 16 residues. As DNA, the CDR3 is TGTGCCAGCAGTTCTTGGACAGGTCTTTTGGCAGATACGCAGTATTTT. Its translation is CASSSWTGLLADTQYF.

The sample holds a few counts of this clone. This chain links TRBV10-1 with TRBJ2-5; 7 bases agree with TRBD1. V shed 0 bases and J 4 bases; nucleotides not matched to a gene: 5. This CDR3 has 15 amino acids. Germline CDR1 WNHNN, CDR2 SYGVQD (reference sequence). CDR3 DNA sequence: TGCGCCAGCAGTGAGTCGACAGGGTCGGCAGAGACCCAGTACTTC. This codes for CASSESTGSAETQYF.

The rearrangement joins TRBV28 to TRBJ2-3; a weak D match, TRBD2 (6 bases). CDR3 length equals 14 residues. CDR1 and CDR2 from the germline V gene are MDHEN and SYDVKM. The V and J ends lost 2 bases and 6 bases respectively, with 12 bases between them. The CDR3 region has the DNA TGTGCCAGCAGTTTAGGGACTCCCCCGGATACGCAGTATTTT. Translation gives CASSLGTPPDTQYF.